The TCR beta chain under discussion was sequenced for a study of CD8+ T cells in alopecia areata. TCR sequencing used cDNA made by reverse transcription of extracted RNA. Libraries were prepared by immunoSEQ multiplex PCR; TCRdb keeps only in-frame clonotypes and omits some of them. The sample has approximately 180,000 clones; roughly 60% are singletons. With regard to this clone: Its matching antigen is unknown.

The V segment lost 4 bases and the J segment 5 bases; nucleotides outside the gene matches: 6. The germline gives CDR1 SGDLS, CDR2 YYNGEE. The length of the CDR3 is 14 residues. General study points: In scalp samples, resident alphabeta T cells of normal skin are also sequenced. Sharing of TCRs across patients appeared less clear than in mice, possibly for HLA-related reasons.

The sequencing here drew on CD4+ T cells sorted from blood, taken at week 0. This sequence was found in a human donor with alopecia areata. The chain employs TRBV9 and TRBJ1-2; TRBD1 aligns across 9 bases. The CDR3 here is CASSPTGTGYGYTF. The CDR3 DNA reads as TGTGCCAGCAGCCCAACCGGGACAGGGTATGGCTACACCTTC.